Described below is a single T cell receptor (beta chain) sequence and its context. The antigen is unknown. This specimen includes other DNA sequences encoding the same CDR3. CDR1 and CDR2 (germline): SGHRS, YFSETQ. This CDR3 spans 14 amino acids. The junction had 6 bases not matched to a gene; V was cut back by 3 bases and J by 5 bases. The data were taken from a study of cytomegalovirus exposure and HLA in healthy donors. Regarding the study as a whole: By a later analysis, the bulk of CMV-associated TCR beta chains appeared HLA-restricted. The CMV antigen specificity of a few CMV-associated chains was confirmed through in vitro analysis. A later analysis associated some 16,000 TCR beta sequences with HLA alleles at a 0.05 false discovery rate.

The PCR employed 60 Vbeta primers together with 13 Jbeta primers. The table came from immunoSEQ multiplex PCR; TCRdb's copy has only in-frame clones and leaves some out. The profile covers around 98,000 clones, with more than 60% appearing a single time and roughly 8.4% taken by the ten largest. This sequence was found in a human donor in good health. The J gene is TRBJ2-7, the V gene TRBV5-1; 9 bases are a match to TRBD1. The sequenced material came from PBMCs. The CDR3 region has the DNA TGCGCCAGCAGCTCAGGACAGGGGCTCCACGAGCAGTACTTC. Translation gives CASSSGQGLHEQYF.